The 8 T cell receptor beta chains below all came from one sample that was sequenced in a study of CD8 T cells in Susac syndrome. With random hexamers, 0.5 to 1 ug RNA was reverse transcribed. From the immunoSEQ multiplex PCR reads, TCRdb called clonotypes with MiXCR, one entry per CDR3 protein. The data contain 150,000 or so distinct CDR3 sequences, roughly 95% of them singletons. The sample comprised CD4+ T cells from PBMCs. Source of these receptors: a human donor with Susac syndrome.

CDR3 residues: CASSFRVGTGELFF. For the CDR3, the DNA is TGTGCCAGCAGTTTTCGGGTGGGCACCGGGGAGCTGTTTTTT. The gene calls are TRBV12-3 or TRBV12-4 and TRBJ2-2; D unresolved. The CDR3 is 14 residues long. Trimming took 3 bases from V and 4 from J, leaving 9 bases between them.

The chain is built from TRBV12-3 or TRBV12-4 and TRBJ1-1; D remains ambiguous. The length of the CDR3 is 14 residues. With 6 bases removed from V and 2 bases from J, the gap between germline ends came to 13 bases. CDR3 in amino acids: CASRLSGRNTEAFF. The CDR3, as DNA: TGTGCCAGCAGACTGAGCGGAAGAAACACTGAAGCTTTCTTT.

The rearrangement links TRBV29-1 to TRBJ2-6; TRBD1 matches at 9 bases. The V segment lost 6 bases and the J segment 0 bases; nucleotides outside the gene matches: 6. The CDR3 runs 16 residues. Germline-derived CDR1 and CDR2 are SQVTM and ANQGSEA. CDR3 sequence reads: CSVQADRGSGANVLTF. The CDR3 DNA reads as TGCAGCGTCCAAGCGGACAGGGGCTCTGGGGCCAACGTCCTGACTTTC.

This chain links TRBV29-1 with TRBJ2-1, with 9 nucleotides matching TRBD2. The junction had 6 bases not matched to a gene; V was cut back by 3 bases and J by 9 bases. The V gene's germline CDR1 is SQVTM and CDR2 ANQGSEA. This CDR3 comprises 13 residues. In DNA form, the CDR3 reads TGCAGCGTTGAGTCTAGCGGGGCCAGTGAGCAGTTCTTC. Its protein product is CSVESSGASEQFF.

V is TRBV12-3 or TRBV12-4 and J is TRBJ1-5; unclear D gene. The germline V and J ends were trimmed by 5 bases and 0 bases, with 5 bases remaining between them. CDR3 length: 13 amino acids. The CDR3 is CASSTFSNQPQHF. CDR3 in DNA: TGTGCCAGCAGTACTTTTAGCAATCAGCCCCAGCATTTT.

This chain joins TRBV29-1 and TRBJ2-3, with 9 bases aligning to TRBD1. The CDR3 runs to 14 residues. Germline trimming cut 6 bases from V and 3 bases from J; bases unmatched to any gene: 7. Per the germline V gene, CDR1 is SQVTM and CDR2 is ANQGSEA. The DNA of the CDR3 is TGCAGCGTAAAGGACAGGGGTCGGACAGATACGCAGTATTTT. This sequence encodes CSVKDRGRTDTQYF.

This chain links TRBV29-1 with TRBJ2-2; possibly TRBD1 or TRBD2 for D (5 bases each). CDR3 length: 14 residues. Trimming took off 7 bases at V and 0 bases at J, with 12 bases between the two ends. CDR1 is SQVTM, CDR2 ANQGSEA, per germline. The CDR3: CSAPGPANTGELFF. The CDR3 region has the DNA TGCAGCGCCCCGGGACCCGCGAACACCGGGGAGCTGTTTTTT.

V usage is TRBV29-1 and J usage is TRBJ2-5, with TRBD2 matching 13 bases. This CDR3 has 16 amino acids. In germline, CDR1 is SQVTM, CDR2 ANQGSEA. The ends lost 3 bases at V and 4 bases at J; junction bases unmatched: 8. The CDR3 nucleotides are TGCAGCGTTGATACTAGCGGGGGGGCCGGTCGAGAGACCCAGTACTTC. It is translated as CSVDTSGGAGRETQYF.